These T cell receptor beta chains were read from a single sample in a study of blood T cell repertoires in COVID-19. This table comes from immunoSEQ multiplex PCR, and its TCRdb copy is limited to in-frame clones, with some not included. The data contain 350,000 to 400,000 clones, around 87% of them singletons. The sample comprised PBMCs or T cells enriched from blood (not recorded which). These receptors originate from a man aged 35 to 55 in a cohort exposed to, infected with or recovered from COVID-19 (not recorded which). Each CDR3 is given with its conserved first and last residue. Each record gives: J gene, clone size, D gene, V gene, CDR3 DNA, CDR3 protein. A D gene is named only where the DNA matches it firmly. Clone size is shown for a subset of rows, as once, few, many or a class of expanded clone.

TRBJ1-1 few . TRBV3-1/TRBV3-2 TGTGCCAGCAGCCAAGAAGCAGGCAGGAACACTGAAGCTTTCTTT CASSQEAGRNTEAFF
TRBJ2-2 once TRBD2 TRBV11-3 TGTGCCAGCAGCCCAGACACTGGGACTAGCGGGGTGAACACCGGGGAGCTGTTTTTT CASSPDTGTSGVNTGELFF
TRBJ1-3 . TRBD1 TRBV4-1 TGCGCCAGCAGCCAGCGGGAGGGGGCGCGTGGAAACACCATATATTTT CASSQREGARGNTIYF
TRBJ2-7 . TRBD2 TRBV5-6 TGTGCCAGCAGCTTCGGCAGACTAGCGGACTACGAGCAGTACTTC CASSFGRLADYEQYF
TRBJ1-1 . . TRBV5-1 TGCGCCAGCAGCCTGGAGGGGGGGACTGAAGCTTTCTTT CASSLEGGTEAFF
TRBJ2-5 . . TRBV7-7 TGTGCCAGCAGCCAATGGGAGGGGGGGGAGACCCAGTACTTC CASSQWEGGETQYF
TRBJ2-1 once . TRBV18 TGTGCCAGCTCACCACCCATCGGGAGCGGTTTCTCATTTGGCTCCTACAATGAGCAGTTCTTC CASSPPIGSGFSFGSYNEQFF
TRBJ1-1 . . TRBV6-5 TGTGCCAGCAGTTTTAAGACAGCGTCCGTGACTGAAGCTTTCTTT CASSFKTASVTEAFF
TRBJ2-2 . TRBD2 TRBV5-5 TGTGCCAGCACCCATCACCCCGGGACTAGCGGGGCGAACACCGGGGAGCTGTTTTTT CASTHHPGTSGANTGELFF
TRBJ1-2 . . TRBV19 TGTGCCAGTAGCTCTACGACTCCTGATGGCTACACCTTC CASSSTTPDGYTF
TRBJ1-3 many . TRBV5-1 TGCGCCAGCAGCTTGGGACTCTCTGGAAACACCATATATTTT CASSLGLSGNTIYF
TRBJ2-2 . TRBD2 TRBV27 TGTGCCAGCAGTCAAGCGGGAGTTCGAACCGGGGAGCTGTTTTTT CASSQAGVRTGELFF
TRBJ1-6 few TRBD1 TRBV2 TGTGCCAGCAATGCGAGACAGGGGAATTCACCCCTCCACTTT CASNARQGNSPLHF
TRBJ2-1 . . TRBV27 TGTGCCAGCACCCGTGAGAGCGCAACCTACAATGAGCAGTTCTTC CASTRESATYNEQFF
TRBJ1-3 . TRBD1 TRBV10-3 TGTGCCATCAGTGACCTAACAGGGGGCGGAAACACCATATATTTT CAISDLTGGGNTIYF
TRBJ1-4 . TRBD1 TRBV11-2 TGTGCCAGCAGCCTAGGGACAGGGCATAATGAAAAACTGTTTTTT CASSLGTGHNEKLFF
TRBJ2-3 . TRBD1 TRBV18 TGTGCCAGCTCTCCTCGACAGGGAGGCACAGATACGCAGTATTTT CASSPRQGGTDTQYF
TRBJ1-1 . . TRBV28 TGTGCCAGCAGTTCTGGGGGGTTGAGGACTGAAGCTTTCTTT CASSSGGLRTEAFF
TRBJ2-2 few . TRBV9 TGTGCCAGCAGCGTAGGGGGGGCGAACACCGGGGAGCTGTTTTTT CASSVGGANTGELFF
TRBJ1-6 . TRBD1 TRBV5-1 TGCGCCAGCAGCTTAGAAGGGGGCGGCTCACCCCTCCACTTT CASSLEGGGSPLHF
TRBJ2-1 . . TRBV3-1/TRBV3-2 TGTGCCAGCGGCAGAAACAATGAGCAGTTCTTC CASGRNNEQFF
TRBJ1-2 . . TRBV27 TGTGCCAGCAGTCCCAACAGGGTCGATGGCTACACCTTC CASSPNRVDGYTF
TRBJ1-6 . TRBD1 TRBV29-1 TGCAGCGCCCTGACAGGGAACAATTCACCCCTCCACTTT CSALTGNNSPLHF
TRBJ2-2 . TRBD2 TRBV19 TGTGCCAGTAGCGCCGGACTAGCGGCCACCGGGGAGCTGTTTTTT CASSAGLAATGELFF
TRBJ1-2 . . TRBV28 TGTGCCAGCTCCCTGGTCGGAGGCTATGGCTACACCTTC CASSLVGGYGYTF
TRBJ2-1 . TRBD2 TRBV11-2 TGTGCCAGCAGCATAAGGACTAGCGGGAGGGTAGCTCGCTACAATGAGCAGTTCTTC CASSIRTSGRVARYNEQFF
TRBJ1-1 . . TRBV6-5 TGTGCCAGCAGTTACGGGGCCCGCGAAGCTTTCTTT CASSYGAREAFF
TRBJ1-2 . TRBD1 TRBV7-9 TGTGCCAGCAGCAGGGGACAGCAATATGGCTACACCTTC CASSRGQQYGYTF
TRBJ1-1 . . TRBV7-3 TGTGCCAGCAGCGCCGCGGGAGAGAACACTGAAGCTTTCTTT CASSAAGENTEAFF
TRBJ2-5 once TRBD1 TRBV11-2 TGTGCCAGCAGCCCGTCGACAGGGGGAATAGGAGAGACCCAGTACTTC CASSPSTGGIGETQYF
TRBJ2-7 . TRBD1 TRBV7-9 TGTGCCAGCAGAAACAGGGGTTACGAGCAGTACTTC CASRNRGYEQYF
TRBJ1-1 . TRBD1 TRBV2 TGTGCCAGCAGGCGGCAGGGGGCCTTTACTGAAGCTTTCTTT CASRRQGAFTEAFF
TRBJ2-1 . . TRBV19 TGTGCCAGTAGTATTAGGGGTGTACCTAGCTCCTACAATGAGCAGTTCTTC CASSIRGVPSSYNEQFF
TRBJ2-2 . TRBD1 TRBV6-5 TGTGCCAGCAGTCCGGGACAGGGAGGGACCGGGGAGCTGTTTTTT CASSPGQGGTGELFF